Here is one T cell receptor (beta chain) with its context. Its antigen is not identified. This sample stems from a study of T cells expressing NK-cell markers. For the study at large: Repertoire data for TCR beta were derived from sorted T cells (CD3+CD56+NKG2C+, CD3+CD56+NKG2C- and CD3+CD56-NKG2C+). Study-level findings and limits: For over 5 donors, the dominant NKG2C+ clonotypes made up about 1.0-8% of their CD8+ T cells. These clonotypes also led the CD3+CD56-NKG2C+ fraction in a few donors.

Reprocessing the 5' RACE reads, TCRdb reports a single entry for every CDR3 protein and omits DNA. The data show approximately 460,000 distinct CDR3 sequences, and the top ten clones hold 7.3%. The CDR3 consists of 16 residues. From germline, CDR1 is DFQATT and CDR2 SNEGSKA (reference sequence). The source of this sequence is a woman between 18 and 70 years old in good health. Source material: blood T cells: a sorted CD56 or NKG2C T cell subset, CD4+ or CD8+ T cells, or bulk PBMC T cells (not recorded which). The rearrangement uses TRBV20-1 and TRBJ2-5; TCRdb gives TRBD2 as the D gene, but with no DNA this cannot be confirmed. The CDR3 is CSARHSWTSGKETQYF.